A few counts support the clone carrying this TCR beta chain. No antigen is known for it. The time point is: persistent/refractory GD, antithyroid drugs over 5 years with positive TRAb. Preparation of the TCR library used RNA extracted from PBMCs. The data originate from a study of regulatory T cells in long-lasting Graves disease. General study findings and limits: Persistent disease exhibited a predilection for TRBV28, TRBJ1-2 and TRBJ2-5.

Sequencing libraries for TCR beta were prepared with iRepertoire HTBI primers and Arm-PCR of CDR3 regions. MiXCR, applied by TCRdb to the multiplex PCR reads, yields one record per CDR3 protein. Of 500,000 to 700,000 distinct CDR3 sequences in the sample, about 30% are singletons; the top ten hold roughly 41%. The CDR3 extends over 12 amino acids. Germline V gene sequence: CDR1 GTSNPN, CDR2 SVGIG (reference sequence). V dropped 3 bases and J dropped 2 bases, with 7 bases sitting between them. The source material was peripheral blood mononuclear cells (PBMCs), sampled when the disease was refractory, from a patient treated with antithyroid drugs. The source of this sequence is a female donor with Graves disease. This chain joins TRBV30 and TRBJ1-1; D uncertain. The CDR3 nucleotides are TGTGCCTGGAGGCCAAGAAACACTGAAGCTTTCTTT. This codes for CAWRPRNTEAFF. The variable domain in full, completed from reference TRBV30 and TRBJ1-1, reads SQTIHQWPATLVQPVGSPLSLECTVEGTSNPNLYWYRQAAGRGLQLLFYSVGIGQISSEVPQNLSASRPQDRQFILSSKKLLLSDSGFYLCAWRPRNTEAFFGQGTRLTVV.